The next 2 T cell receptor beta chains were all read from a single sample in a study of CD8 T cells in ankylosing spondylitis. Whole-study findings and limits: Blood from ankylosing spondylitis patients appeared to carry a characteristic eight-variant TCR beta motif.

TCRdb processed the 5' RACE reads anew with MiXCR; each CDR3 protein has one entry. The sample has around 770,000 distinct CDR3 sequences; 12% are singletons. No antigen has been assigned to these receptors. Sequenced material: blood, either unsorted or a sorted T cell fraction (not recorded which). The receptors shown here come from a male donor with ankylosing spondylitis.

V gene TRBV6-2 or TRBV6-3 combines with J gene TRBJ1-5, with 8 bases aligning to TRBD1. The CDR3 length is 15 residues. V lost 5 bases, J lost 2 bases, and 5 bases stayed unmatched. CDR1 and CDR2 (germline): MNHEY, SVGEGT. Here the CDR3 DNA reads TGTGCCAGCAGTCGCAGGGGGCAGGGCAATCAGCCCCAGCATTTT. Amino acids: CASSRRGQGNQPQHF.

This clonotype was recorded at least ten times. The V and J genes are TRBV10-3 and TRBJ1-1, with a possible D match to TRBD1 (5 bases). Germline V CDR1 and CDR2: ENHRY, SYGVKD. V lost 6 bases and J 3 bases, leaving 14 bases between the germline ends. This CDR3 comprises 14 residues. CDR3 coding DNA: TGTGCCATCAGCAGACTAGCCAGGGACACTGAAGCTTTCTTT. Protein: CAISRLARDTEAFF.